Presented here are 6 T cell receptor beta chains from one specimen sequenced in a study of blood T cells in healthy people across ages. Together with a sample-barcoded 5' primer, a J-beta primer mix was included in a second PCR lasting roughly 7 to 11 cycles. MiXCR, applied by TCRdb to the 5' RACE reads, yields one record per CDR3 protein. The sample comprises under 1 million distinct CDR3 sequences, 40% to 50% of which are singletons, and about a fifth rests with the top ten. Sequenced: blood. The receptors come from a man aged 55 to 70 in good health.

This clonotype has more than one count but fewer than ten. The chain couples TRBV15 to TRBJ2-5; the D gene could be TRBD1 or TRBD2 (5 bases each). Trimming stripped 3 bases from V and 3 bases from J, with 14 bases between. In germline, CDR1 is LNHNV, CDR2 YYDKDF (reference sequence). The CDR3 sequence is 15 residues long. The CDR3 bases are TGTGCCACCAGCAGCAAACGGGGCGACAAAGAGACCCAGTACTTC. This encodes CATSSKRGDKETQYF.

This clonotype was detected a few times. The chain recombines TRBV11-3 with TRBJ1-6; TRBD1 matches at 7 bases. This CDR3 region has 15 residues. Per the germline V gene, CDR1 is SGHNT and CDR2 is YENEEA. With V trimmed by 4 bases and J by 7 bases, 7 bases remained unmatched. CDR3 bases: TGTGCCAGCAGCTCCCCACAGGGGCGAAATTCACCCCTCCACTTT. Its protein is CASSSPQGRNSPLHF.

In its sample, this clonotype was seen once. The chain links TRBV28 to TRBJ2-4; the D gene could be TRBD1 or TRBD2 (6 bases each). The V gene lost 6 bases and the J gene lost 4 bases, with 16 bases spanning the gap. This CDR3 contains 15 residues. Germline-derived CDR1 and CDR2 are MDHEN and SYDVKM. CDR3 sequence reads: CASSDPGGGKNIQYF. The CDR3 DNA follows: TGTGCCAGCAGCGACCCTGGAGGGGGAAAAAACATTCAGTACTTC.

This clonotype came up a few times. This chain uses TRBV21-1 with TRBJ2-1; the table's D gene call, TRBD1, was not cross checked with the DNA. TRBV21-1 is flagged as a pseudogene. CDR3 size: 19 residues. CDR3 bases: TGTGCCAGCAGCGAAGAGTATGTACAGGGGCCCAGCTCCTACAATGAGCAGTTCTTC. It encodes CASSEEYVQGPSSYNEQFF.

V gene TRBV24-1 combines with J gene TRBJ2-3, with D hard to call. Trimming removed 3 bases from V and 4 bases from J, with 7 bases in between. Per germline, CDR1 KGHDR and CDR2 SFDVKD. This CDR3 spans 13 amino acids. The CDR3 coding sequence is TGTGCCACCAGTGATCAACGGGCAGATACGCAGTATTTT. Protein sequence: CATSDQRADTQYF.

This clonotype was recorded many times. The chain joins TRBV4-3 to TRBJ1-2; D may be TRBD1 (5 bases). V lost 4 bases, J lost 3 bases, and 15 bases lay in between. This CDR3 comprises 15 residues. Germline V gives CDR1 LGHNA, CDR2 YSLEER. The CDR3: CASSPAGTADYGYTF. DNA of the CDR3: TGCGCCAGCAGCCCCGCAGGGACGGCCGACTATGGCTACACCTTC.